Presented here are 22 T cell receptor beta chains from one specimen sequenced in a study of T cells in Graves' hyperthyroidism and ophthalmopathy. The TCR beta CDR3 regions underwent amplification using RNA transcripts as the source. An initial round of RT-PCR targeting the TCR CDR3 relied on the HTBI primer set. MiXCR, applied by TCRdb to the multiplex PCR reads, yields one record per CDR3 protein. The sample holds approximately 640,000 distinct CDR3 sequences, roughly 45% seen once. Sequenced: peripheral blood or thyroid tissue (not recorded which). The receptor source for this set is an adult man with Graves' disease, either hyperthyroidism or ophthalmopathy (not recorded which).

This chain uses TRBV12-3 or TRBV12-4 with TRBJ1-1; TRBD1 might be the D (6 bases). This CDR3 has 14 residues. The V end was cut by 5 bases, the J end by 0 bases, with 10 bases between. The CDR3 loop is CASSKTGMNTEAFF. CDR3 bases: TGTGCCAGCAGTAAGACAGGAATGAACACTGAAGCTTTCTTT.

This clonotype was counted a few times. This chain uses TRBV7-2 with TRBJ2-7, with 11 bases that match TRBD2. The CDR3 contains 18 residues. Per germline, CDR1 SGHTA and CDR2 FQGNSA. The trim removed 5 bases at V and 0 bases at J, leaving 12 bases unmatched. The CDR3 coding sequence is TGTGCCAGCAGCCCAACGGGCTTGACTAGCGGGGCCTCCTACGAGCAGTACTTC. Protein: CASSPTGLTSGASYEQYF.

This clonotype was seen a handful of times. The genes are TRBV6-5 and TRBJ1-6; D might be TRBD1 (6 bases). V was pared by 5 bases and J by 10 bases, with 15 bases between. This CDR3 region has 14 residues. CDR1 is MNHEY and CDR2 is SVGAGI in the germline V gene. The CDR3 nucleotides read TGTGCCAGCAGTGTAACAGGGTCGAAGTCACCCCTCCACTTT. It encodes CASSVTGSKSPLHF.

V usage is TRBV7-8 and J usage is TRBJ1-6; 10 bases map to TRBD1. This CDR3 comprises 17 residues. V lost 5 bases, J lost 7 bases, and 11 bases stayed unmatched. Looked up from germline, CDR1 is SGHVS and CDR2 is FQNEAQ. The CDR3 bases are TGTGCCAGCAGCATCTTCCCGGGACAGGGGTTGAATTCACCCCTCCACTTT. It translates to CASSIFPGQGLNSPLHF.

This chain uses TRBV24-1 with TRBJ1-5; perhaps TRBD1 as D (6 bases). Germline assignment: CDR1 KGHDR and CDR2 SFDVKD. The CDR3 spans 16 residues. V was clipped by 4 bases and J by 6 bases, with 18 bases between them. CDR3 DNA sequence: TGTGCCACCAGTGAAGTACTAAGGGGGTCCCGTCAGCCCCAGCATTTT. Its translation: CATSEVLRGSRQPQHF.

The chain carries TRBV11-1 and TRBJ1-3, with TRBD1 as a possible D gene (5 bases). Trimming stripped 5 bases from V and 2 bases from J, with 13 bases between. Germline lookup yields CDR1 SGHAT and CDR2 FQDESV (reference sequence). The CDR3 consists of 15 residues. DNA for the CDR3: TGTGCCAGCAGCACCCTCGGGGGGGCTGGAAACACCATATATTTT. Translated, it gives CASSTLGGAGNTIYF.

On this clonotype: This clone may be a read error of a much larger clone one base away. V is TRBV7-3 and J is TRBJ1-6; the D gene is possibly TRBD1 (5 bases). Trimming shortened V by 6 bases and J by 5 bases, and 11 bases separated the two germline ends. This CDR3 spans 14 amino acids. The V gene's germline CDR1 is SGHTA and CDR2 FQGTGA. CDR3 protein: CASSGDGNNSPLHF. The CDR3 region has the DNA TGTGCCAGCAGTGGGGACGGGAATAATTCACCCCTCCACTTT.

This clonotype appeared a few times. The chain combines TRBV9 with TRBJ1-2; 7 positions match TRBD1. Unmatched junction bases numbered 6, after V lost 4 bases and J lost 3 bases. CDR1 is SGDLS and CDR2 is YYNGEE in the germline V gene. This CDR3 is built from 14 residues. The CDR3 region is CASSSDGTDYGYTF. The CDR3 nucleotides are TGTGCCAGCAGCTCCGACGGGACAGACTATGGCTACACCTTC.

V and J are TRBV29-1 and TRBJ1-3, with unresolved D. The V gene lost 8 bases and the J gene lost 2 bases, with 10 bases spanning the gap. Germline values: CDR1 SQVTM, CDR2 ANQGSEA. The CDR3 loop spans 12 amino acids. CDR3 coding DNA: TGCAGCAGTCAGGCCCCTGGAAACACCATATATTTT. This gives the protein CSSQAPGNTIYF.

This clonotype has more than one count but fewer than ten. In DNA, the CDR3 is TGCAGTGCTGGCGGCTTGACAGGGAAAACTGAAGCTTTCTTT. Its translation is CSAGGLTGKTEAFF. The chain is built from TRBV20-1 and TRBJ1-1; TRBD1 agrees at 7 bases. This CDR3 region has 14 residues. J gave up 5 bases and V 5 bases, and 11 bases lay outside the gene matches. The germline V gene encodes CDR1 DFQATT and CDR2 SNEGSKA (reference sequence).

The chain links TRBV7-9 to TRBJ2-3, with TRBD1 matching over 9 bases. Germline CDR1 reads SEHNR; CDR2 reads FQNEAQ (reference sequence). The ends lost 1 base at V and 1 base at J; junction bases unmatched: 6. The CDR3 spans 17 residues. In nucleotides, the CDR3 is TGTGCCAGCAGCTTAGGGCACAGGGGGCAACGCACAGATACGCAGTATTTT. It translates to CASSLGHRGQRTDTQYF. The variable domain in full, completed from reference TRBV7-9 and TRBJ2-3, reads DTGVSQNPRHKITKRGQNVTFRCDPISEHNRLYWYRQTLGQGPEFLTYFQNEAQLEKSRLLSDRFSAERPKGSFSTLEIQRTEQGDSAMYLCASSLGHRGQRTDTQYFGPGTRLTVL.

This chain links TRBV20-1 with TRBJ1-5; no definite D call. The V end lost 0 bases, the J end lost 3 bases, and 12 bases lay between the germline ends. Germline-derived CDR1 and CDR2 are DFQATT and SNEGSKA (reference sequence). CDR3 length equals 15 residues. Written as DNA, the CDR3 is TGCAGTGCTAGAGATCTTTACAGCGACAATCAGCCCCAGCATTTT. Translated: CSARDLYSDNQPQHF.

Comment on this clonotype: The CDR3 carries no conserved terminal phenylalanine or tryptophan, so it likely arises from a read error. It is unclear where the CDR3 begins or ends on the DNA, so no DNA is shown, and the CDR3 is as TCRdb lists it. The chain links TRBV4-1 to TRBJ2-7. CDR1 MGHRA and CDR2 YSYEKL come from the germline V gene. The CDR3 is 8 amino acids long, termini counted. The CDR3 here is CASSQVVS.

The chain uses TRBV11-2 and TRBJ1-2; 7 bases line up with TRBD1. The V gene's germline CDR1 is SGHAT and CDR2 FQNNGV. The CDR3 is made up of 12 amino acids. The V and J ends lost 6 bases and 6 bases, in that order; junction bases with no gene match: 4. The CDR3 DNA sequence: TGTGCCAGCAGTTTCGGGACAGATGGCTACACCTTC. This gives the protein CASSFGTDGYTF.

This clonotype has more than one count but fewer than ten. The chain recombines TRBV13 with TRBJ2-7; 7 nucleotides agree with TRBD1. Germline CDR1 is PRHDT and CDR2 is FYEKMQ (reference sequence). V gave up 6 bases and J gave up 5 bases; unmatched junction bases: 4. CDR3 length: 12 amino acids. CDR3: CASRQQGNEQYF. CDR3 DNA sequence: TGTGCCAGCAGGCAACAGGGGAACGAGCAGTACTTC.

This clonotype was observed at least ten times. J is TRBJ1-2 and V is TRBV11-2; D not certain. Germline CDR1 and CDR2: SGHAT and FQNNGV. The CDR3 contains 12 residues. V was pared by 5 bases and J by 7 bases, with 11 bases between. CDR3 residues: CASSQAGSGYTF. CDR3 bases: TGTGCCAGCAGCCAAGCCGGGAGTGGCTACACCTTC.

This clonotype was observed once. The chain links TRBV10-3 to TRBJ2-5; 9 bases are shared with TRBD2. Germline V gene sequence: CDR1 ENHRY, CDR2 SYGVKD. V gave up 8 bases and J gave up 2 bases; unmatched junction bases: 3. The CDR3 is made up of 13 amino acids. This CDR3 is CAIASGMQETQYF. DNA for the CDR3: TGTGCCATCGCTAGCGGGATGCAAGAGACCCAGTACTTC.

As regards this clonotype: This likely comes from a read error, as the CDR3 has no conserved phenylalanine or tryptophan at its end. The V gene is TRBV29-1, the J gene TRBJ1-2; perhaps TRBD1 as D (6 bases). The CDR3 loop spans 13 amino acids. CDR1 SQVTM and CDR2 ANQGSEA come from the germline V gene. Deletions cut 4 bases from V and 2 bases from J, with 11 bases between. The CDR3 DNA is TGCAGCGTTGTAAATGACAGGAACTATGGCTACACCTAC. It specifies CSVVNDRNYGYTY.

This clonotype was recorded a few times. The chain is built from TRBV9 and TRBJ2-5; tentatively, D is TRBD2 (5 bases). The ends were cut back, 0 bases at V and 3 bases at J, with 15 bases in the middle. The CDR3 runs 16 residues. Germline CDR1 reads SGDLS; CDR2 reads YYNGEE. The CDR3 reads CASSVEGYRAEETQYF. CDR3 coding DNA: TGTGCCAGCAGCGTAGAGGGTTATCGAGCGGAAGAGACCCAGTACTTC.

This clonotype was seen only once. The V and J genes are TRBV9 and TRBJ1-2; 10 bases fit TRBD1. Germline V gives CDR1 SGDLS, CDR2 YYNGEE. CDR3 length: 18 residues. V lost 0 bases and J lost 10; bases outside the gene matches: 18. The CDR3 DNA is TGTGCCAGCAGCGTAGATCACGTGTGGAGACAGGGGGCGAATGACTACACCTTC. It codes for CASSVDHVWRQGANDYTF.

Here the CDR3 DNA reads TGCAGTGCTAGGGCACTAGCGGGGGACCAAACCTACCGGGAGACCCAGTACTTC. Amino acids: CSARALAGDQTYRETQYF. V usage is TRBV20-1 and J usage is TRBJ2-5, with 11 positions matching TRBD2. The CDR3 has 18 residues. Germline V CDR1 and CDR2: DFQATT, SNEGSKA (reference sequence). Germline trimming cut 3 bases from V and 5 bases from J; bases unmatched to any gene: 17.

V usage is TRBV7-2 and J usage is TRBJ2-5; weak D call: TRBD1 (6 bases). The V and J ends lost 4 bases and 3 bases respectively, with 12 bases between them. Germline V CDR1 and CDR2: SGHTA, FQGNSA. CDR3 length: 14 residues. The CDR3 protein is CASSSGTHEETQYF. The CDR3 DNA follows: TGTGCCAGCAGCTCCGGGACACACGAAGAGACCCAGTACTTC.